One T cell receptor beta chain is described in this entry. Its antigen is not known. Produced via immunoSEQ multiplex PCR; TCRdb's table is partial and in-frame only. The sample has about 350,000 clones, around 88% seen once. The data are from a study of Ad26.COV2.S vaccination and SARS-CoV-2 variants. Whole-study context: Administration of Ad26.COV2.S was intramuscular, either once or twice 56 days apart. Study-wide points: Spike-specific TCR breadth was greater in vaccine than placebo recipients. Assessments of TCR breadth and depth may have underestimated the total T cell responses.

Treatment indicated: some 20 received Ad26.COV2.S at low or high dose, single or two shots; several received placebo; per-sample allocation not given. Collection of samples fell on day 63 after the first vaccine or placebo injection. Its platform was an Ad26 vector, and its expressed antigen was Wuhan-strain SARS-CoV-2 spike. The length of the CDR3 is 15 residues. Germline loops: CDR1 PRHDT, CDR2 FYEKMQ (reference sequence). Trimming took off 0 bases at V and 1 base at J, with 9 bases between the two ends. The rearrangement uses TRBV13 and TRBJ2-5; D gene uncertain. The specimen comprised peripheral blood, sampled in a trial of Ad26.COV2.S vaccine versus placebo. The clonotype originates from a person between 18 and 60 years old who received the Ad26.COV2.S COVID-19 vaccine or a placebo. For the CDR3, the DNA is TGTGCCAGCAGCTTAGGCCGATCCGTCCAAGAGACCCAGTACTTC. Protein sequence: CASSLGRSVQETQYF.